The present entry profiles one T cell receptor (beta chain) with its context. TCRdb's copy holds only in-frame clones and misses some; the assay was immunoSEQ multiplex PCR. The data show some 43,000 clones, 78% seen once. Rectal tissue came from one to two pinch biopsies taken at colonoscopy. The sample comes from a study of pediatric ulcerative colitis. The V gene lost 3 bases and the J gene lost 1 base, with 9 bases spanning the gap. CDR1 and CDR2 from the germline V gene are SQVTM and ANQGSEA. This CDR3 comprises 13 residues. Sequencing was carried out using gut tissue. The chain carries TRBV29-1 and TRBJ1-1; D is unclear. The receptor was isolated from a girl between 10 and 17 years old with moderate ulcerative colitis. CDR3 residues: CSVDRVSNTEAFF. For the CDR3, the DNA is TGCAGCGTTGATAGGGTTTCGAACACTGAAGCTTTCTTT. Complete variable domain (other parts from reference TRBV29-1 and TRBJ1-1): SAVISQKPSRDICQRGTSLTIQCQVDSQVTMMFWYRQQPGQSLTLIATANQGSEATYESGFVIDKFPISRPNLTFSTLTVSNMSPEDSSIYLCSVDRVSNTEAFFGQGTRLTVV.